Sequencing of this TCR beta chain was carried out in a study of blood T cell repertoires in COVID-19. The protocol was immunoSEQ multiplex PCR, while the TCRdb copy is restricted to in-frame clones and leaves out a portion. The table has fewer than 300,000 clones, 91% seen once. The CDR3 is 15 amino acids. J was trimmed by 8 bases and V by 2 bases; bases with no gene match: 10. Germline-derived CDR1 and CDR2 are KGHDR and SFDVKD. This clone was detected a few times. This chain connects TRBV24-1 to TRBJ1-2, with 7 bases lining up with TRBD1. Input material: peripheral blood. This receptor was obtained from a person aged 18 to 30 with COVID-19, enrolled during active disease. In nucleotides, the CDR3 is TGTGCCACCAGTGATTCAAACAGGGGAGTCGTCGGCTACACCTTC. It encodes CATSDSNRGVVGYTF.